This TCR beta chain was sequenced during a study of T cell responses to AZD1222 COVID-19 vaccine. General study results and limits: Elevations in Spike-specific TCR breadth and depth followed administration of two AZD1222 doses. Females made up more of the donors, who were largely white British, and clonal diversity may have come out too low.

The CDR3 covers 13 residues. CDR1 GTSNPN and CDR2 SVGIG come from the germline V gene (reference sequence). Trimming cost V 0 bases and J 7 bases, with 12 bases left between them. In regard to this clone: Its antigen is unknown.

Sequencing was performed with immunoSEQ multiplex PCR; in TCRdb, only in-frame clones are kept and a portion is missing. The data contain some 120,000 clones, approximately 91% of them singletons. The V call is TRBV30, the J call TRBJ1-2; D is uncertain. The clonotype comes from an adult in good health. Material: peripheral blood, obtained on day 0 of AZD1222 vaccination. The DNA of the CDR3 is TGTGCCTGGAGTGTATATTTGGTTCGTGGCTACACCTTC. Translation: CAWSVYLVRGYTF.